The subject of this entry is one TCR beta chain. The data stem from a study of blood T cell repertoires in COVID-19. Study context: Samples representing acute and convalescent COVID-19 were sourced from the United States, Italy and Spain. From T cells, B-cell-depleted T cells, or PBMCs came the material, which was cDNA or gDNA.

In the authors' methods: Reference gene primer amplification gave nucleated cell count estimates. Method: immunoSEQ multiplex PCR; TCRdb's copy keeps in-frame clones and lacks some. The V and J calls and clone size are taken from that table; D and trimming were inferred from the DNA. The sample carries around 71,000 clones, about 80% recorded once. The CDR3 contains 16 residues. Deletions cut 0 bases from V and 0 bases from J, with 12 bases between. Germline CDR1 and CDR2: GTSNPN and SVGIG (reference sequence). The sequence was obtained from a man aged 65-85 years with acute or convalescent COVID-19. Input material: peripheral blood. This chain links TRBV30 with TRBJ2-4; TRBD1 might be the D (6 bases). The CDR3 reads CAWSVLRGRAKNIQYF. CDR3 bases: TGTGCCTGGAGTGTACTTAGGGGGAGAGCCAAAAACATTCAGTACTTC.